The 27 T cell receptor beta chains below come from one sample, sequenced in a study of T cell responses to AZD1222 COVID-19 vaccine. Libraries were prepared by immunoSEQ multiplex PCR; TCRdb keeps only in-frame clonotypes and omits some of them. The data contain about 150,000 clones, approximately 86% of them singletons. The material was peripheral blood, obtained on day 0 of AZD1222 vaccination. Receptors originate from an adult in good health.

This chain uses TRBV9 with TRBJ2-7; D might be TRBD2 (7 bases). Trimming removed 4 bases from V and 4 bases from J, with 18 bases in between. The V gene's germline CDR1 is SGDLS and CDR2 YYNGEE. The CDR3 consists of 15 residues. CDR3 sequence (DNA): TGTGCCAGCAGCCCCGGGGGGCGGGATGTATACGAGCAGTACTTC. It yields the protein CASSPGGRDVYEQYF.

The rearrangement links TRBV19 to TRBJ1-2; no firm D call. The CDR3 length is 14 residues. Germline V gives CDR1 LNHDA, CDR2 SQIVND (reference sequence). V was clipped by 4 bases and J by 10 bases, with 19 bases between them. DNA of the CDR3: TGTGCCAGTAGTAAGGATATGGCAGGAAGGGACTACACCTTC. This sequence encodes CASSKDMAGRDYTF.

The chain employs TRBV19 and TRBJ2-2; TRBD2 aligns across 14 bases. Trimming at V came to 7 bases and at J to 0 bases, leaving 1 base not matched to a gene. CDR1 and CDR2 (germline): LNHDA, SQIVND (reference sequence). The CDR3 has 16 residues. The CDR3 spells CASTTSGRANTGELFF. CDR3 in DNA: TGTGCCAGTACGACTAGCGGGAGGGCGAACACCGGGGAGCTGTTTTTT.

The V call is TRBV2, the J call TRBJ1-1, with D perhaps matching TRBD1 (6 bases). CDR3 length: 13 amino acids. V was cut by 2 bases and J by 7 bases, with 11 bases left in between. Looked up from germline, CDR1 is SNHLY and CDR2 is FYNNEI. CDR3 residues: CASSERGAFEAFF. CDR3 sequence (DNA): TGTGCCAGCAGTGAAAGGGGGGCGTTTGAAGCTTTCTTT.

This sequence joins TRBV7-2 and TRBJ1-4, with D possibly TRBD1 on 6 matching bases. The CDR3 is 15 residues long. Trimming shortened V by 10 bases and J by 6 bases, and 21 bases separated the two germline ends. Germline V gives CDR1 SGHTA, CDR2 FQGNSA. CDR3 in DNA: TGTGCCACCAAAAAAAGAGGGGGGATTTATGAAAAACTGTTTTTT. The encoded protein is CATKKRGGIYEKLFF.

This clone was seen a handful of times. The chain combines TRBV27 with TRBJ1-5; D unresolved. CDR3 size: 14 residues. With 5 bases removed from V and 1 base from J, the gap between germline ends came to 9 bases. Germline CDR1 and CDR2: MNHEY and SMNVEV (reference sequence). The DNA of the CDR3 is TGTGCCAGCAGTCCCCAAGGGAGCAATCAGCCCCAGCATTTT. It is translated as CASSPQGSNQPQHF.

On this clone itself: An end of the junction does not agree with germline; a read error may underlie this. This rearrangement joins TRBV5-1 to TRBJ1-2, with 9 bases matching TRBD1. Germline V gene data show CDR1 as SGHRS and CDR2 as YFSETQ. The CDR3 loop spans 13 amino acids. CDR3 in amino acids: CASSLTGGERSSF. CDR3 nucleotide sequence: TGCGCCAGCAGCTTGACAGGGGGCGAGAGGTCTTCGTTT.

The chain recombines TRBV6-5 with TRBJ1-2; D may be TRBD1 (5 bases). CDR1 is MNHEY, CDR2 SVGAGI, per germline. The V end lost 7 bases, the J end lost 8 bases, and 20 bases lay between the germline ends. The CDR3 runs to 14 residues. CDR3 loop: CASTYGDRSGGYTF. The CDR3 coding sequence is TGTGCCAGCACCTACGGGGACCGCTCTGGGGGCTACACCTTC.

The CDR3 loop reads CASSQGREGTCTIYF. For the CDR3, the DNA is TGTGCCAGCAGCCAAGGTAGGGAGGGGACCTGCACCATATATTTT. This rearrangement joins TRBV14 to TRBJ1-3; a possible D gene is TRBD1 (5 bases). The germline CDR1 and CDR2 sequences are SGHDN and FVKESK. CDR3 length: 15 residues. With 1 base removed from V and 9 bases from J, the gap between germline ends came to 16 bases.

CDR3 sequence reads: CSANSYNEQFF. CDR3 bases: TGCAGTGCCAATTCGTACAATGAGCAGTTCTTC. The chain carries TRBV20-1 and TRBJ2-1; D unresolved. With 6 bases removed from V and 4 bases from J, the gap between germline ends came to 7 bases. This CDR3 spans 11 amino acids. Germline values: CDR1 DFQATT, CDR2 SNEGSKA (reference sequence).

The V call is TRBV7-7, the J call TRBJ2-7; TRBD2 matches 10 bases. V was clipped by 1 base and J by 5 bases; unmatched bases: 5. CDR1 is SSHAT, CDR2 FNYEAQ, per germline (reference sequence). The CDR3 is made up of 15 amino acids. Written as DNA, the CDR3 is TGTGCCAGCAGCTTAGGGCCTAGCGGGAGCGACGAGCAGTACTTC. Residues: CASSLGPSGSDEQYF.

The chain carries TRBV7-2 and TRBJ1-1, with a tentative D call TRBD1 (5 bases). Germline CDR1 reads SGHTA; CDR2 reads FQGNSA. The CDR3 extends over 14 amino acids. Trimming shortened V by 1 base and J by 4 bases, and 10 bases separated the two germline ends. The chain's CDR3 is CASSLVGESTEAFF. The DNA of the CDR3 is TGTGCCAGCAGCTTAGTGGGGGAGAGCACTGAAGCTTTCTTT.

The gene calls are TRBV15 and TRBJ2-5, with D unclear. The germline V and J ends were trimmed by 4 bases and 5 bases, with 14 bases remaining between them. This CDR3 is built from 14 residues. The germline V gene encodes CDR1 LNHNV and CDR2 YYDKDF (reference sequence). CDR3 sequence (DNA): TGTGCCACCAGCATACGCGTAGAAGCGGAGACCCAGTACTTC. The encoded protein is CATSIRVEAETQYF.

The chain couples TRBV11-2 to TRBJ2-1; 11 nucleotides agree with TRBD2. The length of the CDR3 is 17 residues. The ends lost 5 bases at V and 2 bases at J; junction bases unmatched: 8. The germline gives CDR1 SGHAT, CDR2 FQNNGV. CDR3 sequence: CASSTLAGGVTYNEQFF. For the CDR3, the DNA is TGTGCCAGCAGCACGCTAGCGGGAGGTGTCACCTACAATGAGCAGTTCTTC.

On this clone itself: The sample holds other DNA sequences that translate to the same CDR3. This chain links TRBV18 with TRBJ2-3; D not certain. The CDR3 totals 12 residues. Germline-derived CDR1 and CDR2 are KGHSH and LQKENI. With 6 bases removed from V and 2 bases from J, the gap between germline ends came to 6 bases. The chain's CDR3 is CASSLSTDTQYF. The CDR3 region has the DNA TGTGCCAGCTCGCTCTCCACAGATACGCAGTATTTT.

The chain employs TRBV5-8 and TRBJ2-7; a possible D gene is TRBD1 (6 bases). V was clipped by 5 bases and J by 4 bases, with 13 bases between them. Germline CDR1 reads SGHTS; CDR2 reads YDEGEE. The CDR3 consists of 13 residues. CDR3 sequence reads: CASRPNREYEQYF. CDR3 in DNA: TGTGCCAGCAGGCCAAACAGGGAATACGAGCAGTACTTC.

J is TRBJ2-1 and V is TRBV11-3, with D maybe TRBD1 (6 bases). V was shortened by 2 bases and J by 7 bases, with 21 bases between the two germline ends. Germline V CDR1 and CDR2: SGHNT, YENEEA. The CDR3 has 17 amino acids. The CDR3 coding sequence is TGTGCCAGCAGCTTATTTTACGGCCCCCAGGGGCCAAATGAGCAGTTCTTC. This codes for CASSLFYGPQGPNEQFF.

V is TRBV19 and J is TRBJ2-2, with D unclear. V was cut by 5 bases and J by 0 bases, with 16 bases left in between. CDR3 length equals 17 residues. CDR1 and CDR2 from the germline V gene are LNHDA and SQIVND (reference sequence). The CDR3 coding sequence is TGTGCCAGTAGTCCATACACAGTATTAGCGAACACCGGGGAGCTGTTTTTT. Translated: CASSPYTVLANTGELFF.

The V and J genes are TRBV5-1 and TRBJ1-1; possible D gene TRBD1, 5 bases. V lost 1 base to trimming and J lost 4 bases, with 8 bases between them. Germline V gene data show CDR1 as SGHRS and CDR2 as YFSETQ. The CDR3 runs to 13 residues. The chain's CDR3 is CASSLTRGTEAFF. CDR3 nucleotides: TGCGCCAGCAGCTTGACGAGGGGCACTGAAGCTTTCTTT.

CDR3 sequence (DNA): TGTGCCAGCTCACCACAGGGGAGGTCACCCCTCCACTTT. It yields the protein CASSPQGRSPLHF. The V call is TRBV18, the J call TRBJ1-6; a weak D match, TRBD1 (5 bases). V was cut by 1 base and J by 10 bases, with 8 bases left in between. CDR1 and CDR2 (germline): KGHSH, LQKENI. There are 13 residues in the CDR3.

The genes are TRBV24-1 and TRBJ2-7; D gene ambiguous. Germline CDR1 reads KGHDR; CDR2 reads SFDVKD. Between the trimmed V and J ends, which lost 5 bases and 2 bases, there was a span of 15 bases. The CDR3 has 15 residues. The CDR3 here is CATSATNEVTYEQYF. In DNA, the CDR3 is TGTGCCACCAGTGCGACGAATGAGGTTACCTACGAGCAGTACTTC.

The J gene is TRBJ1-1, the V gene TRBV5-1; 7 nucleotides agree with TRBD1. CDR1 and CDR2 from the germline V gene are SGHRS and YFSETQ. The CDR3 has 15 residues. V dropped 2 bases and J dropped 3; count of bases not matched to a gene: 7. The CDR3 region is CASSLRQGIDTEAFF. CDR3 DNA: TGCGCCAGCAGCTTAAGACAGGGAATAGACACTGAAGCTTTCTTT. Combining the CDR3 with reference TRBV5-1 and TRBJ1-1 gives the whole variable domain KAGVTQTPRYLIKTRGQQVTLSCSPISGHRSVSWYQQTPGQGLQFLFEYFSETQRNKGNFPGRFSGRQFSNSRSEMNVSTLELGDSALYLCASSLRQGIDTEAFFGQGTRLTVV.

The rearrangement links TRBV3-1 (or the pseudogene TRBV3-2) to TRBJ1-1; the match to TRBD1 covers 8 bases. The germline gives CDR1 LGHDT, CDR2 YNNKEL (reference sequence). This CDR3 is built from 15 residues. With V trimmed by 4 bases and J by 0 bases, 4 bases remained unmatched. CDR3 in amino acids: CASSPWDRLNTEAFF. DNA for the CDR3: TGTGCCAGCAGCCCCTGGGACAGGCTGAACACTGAAGCTTTCTTT.

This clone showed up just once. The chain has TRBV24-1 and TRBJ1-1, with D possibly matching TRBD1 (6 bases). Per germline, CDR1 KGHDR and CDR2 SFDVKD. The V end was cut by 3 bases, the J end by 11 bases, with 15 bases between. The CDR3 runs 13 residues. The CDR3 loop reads CATSDPVQGDAFF. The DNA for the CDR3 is TGTGCCACCAGTGATCCGGTACAGGGAGACGCTTTCTTT.

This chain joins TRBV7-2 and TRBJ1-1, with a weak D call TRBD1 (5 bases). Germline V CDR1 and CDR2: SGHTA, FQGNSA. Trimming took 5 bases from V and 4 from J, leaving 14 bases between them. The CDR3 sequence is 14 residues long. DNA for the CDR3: TGTGCCAGCAGCGCGACAGTTGGGACCACTGAAGCTTTCTTT. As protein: CASSATVGTTEAFF.

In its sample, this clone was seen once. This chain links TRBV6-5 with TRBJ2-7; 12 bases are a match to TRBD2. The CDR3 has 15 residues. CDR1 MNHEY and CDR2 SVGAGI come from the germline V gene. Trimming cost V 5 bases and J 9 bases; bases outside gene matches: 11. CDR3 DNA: TGTGCCAGCAGTAGAGAGACTAGCGGGAGAGGTGGGCAGTACTTC. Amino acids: CASSRETSGRGGQYF.

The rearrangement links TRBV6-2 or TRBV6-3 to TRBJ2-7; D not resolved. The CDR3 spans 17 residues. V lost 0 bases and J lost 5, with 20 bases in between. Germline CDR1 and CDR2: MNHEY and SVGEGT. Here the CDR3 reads CASSYSYSRAVGNEQYF. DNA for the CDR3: TGTGCCAGCAGTTACTCATACAGCCGGGCGGTTGGGAACGAGCAGTACTTC.